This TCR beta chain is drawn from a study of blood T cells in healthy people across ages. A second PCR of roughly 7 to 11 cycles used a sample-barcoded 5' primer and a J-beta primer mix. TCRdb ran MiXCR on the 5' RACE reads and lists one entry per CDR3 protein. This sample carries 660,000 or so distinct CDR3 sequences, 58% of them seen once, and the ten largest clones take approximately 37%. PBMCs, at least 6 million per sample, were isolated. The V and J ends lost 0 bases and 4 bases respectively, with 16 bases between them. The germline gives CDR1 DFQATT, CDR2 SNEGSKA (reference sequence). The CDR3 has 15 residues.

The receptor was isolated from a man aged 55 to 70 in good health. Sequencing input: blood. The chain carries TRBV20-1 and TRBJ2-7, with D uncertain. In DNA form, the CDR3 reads TGCAGTGCTAGAGACGGACGGCCGAACCTTTACGAGCAGTACTTC. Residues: CSARDGRPNLYEQYF.